What follows are 23 T cell receptor beta chains derived from one specimen sequenced in a study of T cell responses to AZD1222 COVID-19 vaccine. TCRdb's copy holds only in-frame clones and misses some; the assay was immunoSEQ multiplex PCR. The table has around 65,000 clones, 65% to 80% seen once. The sequences come from peripheral blood, collected on day 0 of AZD1222 vaccination. These TCRs come from an adult in good health.

The rearrangement joins TRBV6-4 to TRBJ2-5, with a possible D match to TRBD1 (5 bases). CDR1 and CDR2 (germline): MRHNA, SNTAGT. The CDR3 is made up of 15 amino acids. With 4 bases removed from V and 2 bases from J, the gap between germline ends came to 14 bases. The CDR3 DNA is TGTGCCAGCAGTGTGGCAGCAGGGCGACAAGAGACCCAGTACTTC. It translates to CASSVAAGRQETQYF.

This chain joins TRBV19 and TRBJ2-6; no firm D call. The germline V and J ends were trimmed by 6 bases and 5 bases, with 14 bases remaining between them. Germline assignment: CDR1 LNHDA and CDR2 SQIVND (reference sequence). CDR3 size: 15 residues. The CDR3 coding sequence is TGTGCCAGTAGCCCCGCGGTCCTCCGGGCCAACGTCCTGACTTTC. It codes for CASSPAVLRANVLTF. The full variable domain, rest sourced from reference TRBV19 and TRBJ2-6, is DGGITQSPKYLFRKEGQNVTLSCEQNLNHDAMYWYRQDPGQGLRLIYYSQIVNDFQKGDIAEGYSVSREKKESFPLTVTSAQKNPTAFYLCASSPAVLRANVLTFGAGSRLTVL.

This clone was seen a few times. The chain recombines TRBV6-5 with TRBJ1-3; D remains unclear. The V and J ends lost 3 bases and 4 bases respectively, with 10 bases between them. This CDR3 comprises 14 residues. Germline-derived CDR1 and CDR2 are MNHEY and SVGAGI. CDR3 bases: TGTGCCAGCAGTTATGATAGACGGGGAAACACCATATATTTT. This translates into CASSYDRRGNTIYF.

This chain connects TRBV18 to TRBJ1-4; no firm D call. V was shortened by 2 bases and J by 5 bases, with 9 bases between the two germline ends. From germline, CDR1 is KGHSH and CDR2 LQKENI. The CDR3 consists of 14 residues. CDR3 amino acids: CASSPTASNEKLFF. Here the CDR3 DNA reads TGTGCCAGCTCACCAACAGCCAGCAATGAAAAACTGTTTTTT.

This chain joins TRBV19 and TRBJ1-1; 7 bases are shared with TRBD1. The germline V gene encodes CDR1 LNHDA and CDR2 SQIVND (reference sequence). This CDR3 comprises 14 residues. The V gene end was trimmed by 7 bases and the J gene end by 4 bases; junction bases not matched to a gene: 9. Here the CDR3 reads CASINRGGGTEAFF. CDR3 in DNA: TGTGCCAGTATCAACAGGGGAGGGGGCACTGAAGCTTTCTTT.

This chain uses TRBV7-2 with TRBJ1-2; D call uncertain. The CDR3 is 14 amino acids. V lost 4 bases and J lost 7, with 16 bases in between. From germline, CDR1 is SGHTA and CDR2 FQGNSA. The chain's CDR3 is CASSSHGGDGGYTF. The DNA for the CDR3 is TGTGCCAGCAGCTCTCACGGCGGGGATGGTGGCTACACCTTC.

The J gene is TRBJ1-5, the V gene TRBV6-1; the D gene is possibly TRBD1 (5 bases). Trimming took 0 bases from V and 5 from J, leaving 8 bases between them. This CDR3 has 14 residues. Germline CDR1 MNHNS, CDR2 SASEGT. The CDR3 region has the DNA TGTGCCAGCAGTGAAGCGGGGGGTGATCAGCCCCAGCATTTT. Amino acid sequence: CASSEAGGDQPQHF.

J is TRBJ2-7 and V is TRBV28; perhaps TRBD2 as D (6 bases). The V and J ends lost 3 bases and 1 base respectively, with 10 bases between them. The length of the CDR3 is 14 residues. CDR1 is MDHEN and CDR2 is SYDVKM in the germline V gene. This CDR3 is CASSFMAGSYEQYF. CDR3 nucleotide sequence: TGTGCCAGCAGTTTCATGGCGGGGTCCTACGAGCAGTACTTC.

The chain couples TRBV30 to TRBJ1-1; 8 bases agree with TRBD1. Germline V gene data show CDR1 as GTSNPN and CDR2 as SVGIG (reference sequence). This CDR3 has 14 residues. V lost 1 base to trimming and J lost 8 bases; unmatched junction nucleotides: 9. CDR3 nucleotide sequence: TGTGCCTGGAGTGGAGTCAGGGGGCTCCCCGAAGCTTTCTTT. Encoded protein: CAWSGVRGLPEAFF.

V gene TRBV5-8 combines with J gene TRBJ2-1; the D gene is possibly TRBD2 (7 bases). In germline, CDR1 is SGHTS, CDR2 YDEGEE. The CDR3 covers 14 residues. V lost 4 bases, J lost 6 bases, and 14 bases lay in between. CDR3: CASSSPGGLNEQFF. As DNA, the CDR3 is TGTGCCAGCAGCAGCCCGGGGGGCCTCAATGAGCAGTTCTTC.

The rearrangement uses TRBV27 and TRBJ1-6; D is uncertain. This CDR3 has 14 amino acids. V was pared by 7 bases and J by 0 bases, with 7 bases between. Looked up from germline, CDR1 is MNHEY and CDR2 is SMNVEV (reference sequence). CDR3 amino acids: CASTSNSYNSPLHF. The DNA of the CDR3 is TGTGCCAGCACTTCAAACTCCTATAATTCACCCCTCCACTTT.

V usage is TRBV10-1 and J usage is TRBJ2-7; D call uncertain. Trimming removed 5 bases at V and 2 bases at J, with 10 bases between. The CDR3 is 13 residues long. Germline-derived CDR1 and CDR2 are WNHNN and SYGVQD (reference sequence). The CDR3 nucleotides read TGCGCCAGCAGTCCTCAGGATACCTACGAGCAGTACTTC. This gives the protein CASSPQDTYEQYF.

The CDR3 sequence is CASSVRQDNYEQYF. The CDR3 DNA reads TGTGCCAGCAGCGTACGGCAGGACAACTACGAGCAGTACTTC. The chain has TRBV9 and TRBJ2-7; possibly TRBD1 for D (5 bases). V was trimmed by 1 base and J by 3 bases, leaving 11 bases between them. CDR1 and CDR2 (germline): SGDLS, YYNGEE. This CDR3 region has 14 residues.

This clone occurred a few times. The chain combines TRBV28 with TRBJ1-4; D gene uncertain. The CDR3 spans 14 residues. Trimming removed 2 bases from V and 7 bases from J, with 11 bases in between. In germline, CDR1 is MDHEN, CDR2 SYDVKM. CDR3 DNA: TGTGCCAGCAGTTTAGTCGGTAATGGTGAAAAACTGTTTTTT. Its protein product is CASSLVGNGEKLFF.

This rearrangement joins TRBV29-1 to TRBJ1-2, with a weak D call TRBD1 (5 bases). Germline-derived CDR1 and CDR2 are SQVTM and ANQGSEA. This CDR3 contains 12 residues. The ends were cut back, 2 bases at V and 4 bases at J, with 8 bases in the middle. The CDR3 region has the DNA TGCAGCGTTGAACAGGGTGGCTATGGCTACACCTTC. Amino acid sequence: CSVEQGGYGYTF.

The V call is TRBV5-1, the J call TRBJ1-4; D gene ambiguous. The CDR3 sequence is 13 residues long. The V end lost 2 bases, the J end lost 4 bases, and 6 bases lay between the germline ends. The germline V gene has CDR1 SGHRS and CDR2 YFSETQ. The CDR3 DNA reads TGCGCCAGCAGCTTTACCGATAATGAAAAACTGTTTTTT. This codes for CASSFTDNEKLFF.

The rearrangement joins TRBV5-6 to TRBJ1-4; D gene uncertain. CDR1 SGHDT and CDR2 YYEEEE come from the germline V gene. The CDR3 spans 14 residues. The V end was cut by 0 bases, the J end by 8 bases, with 11 bases between. Here the CDR3 reads CASSLGRNREKLFF. CDR3 in DNA: TGTGCCAGCAGCTTGGGACGGAACCGGGAAAAACTGTTTTTT.

V is TRBV16 and J is TRBJ2-7; 7 bases are a match to TRBD1. Trimming removed 4 bases from V and 0 bases from J; junction bases left unmatched: 6. This CDR3 has 15 residues. Germline loops: CDR1 KGHSY, CDR2 FQNENV. Here the CDR3 reads CASSPLQGISYEQYF. DNA of the CDR3: TGTGCCAGCAGCCCCTTACAGGGGATCTCCTACGAGCAGTACTTC.

The chain has TRBV7-2 and TRBJ1-4; D is perhaps TRBD1 (6 bases). Germline V gives CDR1 SGHTA, CDR2 FQGNSA. With 1 base removed from V and 1 base from J, the gap between germline ends came to 13 bases. The CDR3 is 17 amino acids. As DNA, the CDR3 is TGTGCCAGCAGCTTAGTACGGGGGCAGGGAACTAATGAAAAACTGTTTTTT. It codes for CASSLVRGQGTNEKLFF.

The V and J genes are TRBV7-9 and TRBJ1-1, with no clear D. The CDR3 is 13 amino acids. Trimming pared 4 bases from V and 2 bases from J, leaving 8 bases between. Germline lookup yields CDR1 SEHNR and CDR2 FQNEAQ (reference sequence). This CDR3 is CASSYIHNTEAFF. CDR3 sequence (DNA): TGTGCCAGCAGCTATATTCACAACACTGAAGCTTTCTTT.

This chain joins TRBV28 and TRBJ2-1, with D perhaps given as TRBD1 or TRBD2 (5 bases each). Germline lookup yields CDR1 MDHEN and CDR2 SYDVKM. Trimming shortened V by 6 bases and J by 5 bases, and 14 bases separated the two germline ends. This CDR3 has 14 residues. CDR3 sequence reads: CASRMMGENNEQFF. The CDR3 nucleotides are TGTGCCAGCAGAATGATGGGGGAGAACAATGAGCAGTTCTTC.

V is TRBV5-6 and J is TRBJ1-1; D call uncertain. Germline V lookup: CDR1 SGHDT, CDR2 YYEEEE. The CDR3 length is 14 residues. Between the trimmed V and J ends, which lost 4 bases and 1 base, there was a span of 11 bases. The CDR3 here is CASSGTIPNTEAFF. For the CDR3, the DNA is TGTGCCAGCAGCGGAACCATCCCGAACACTGAAGCTTTCTTT. Full variable domain (remainder filled in from reference TRBV5-6 and TRBJ1-1): DAGVTQSPTHLIKTRGQQVTLRCSPKSGHDTVSWYQQALGQGPQFIFQYYEEEERQRGNFPDRFSGHQFPNYSSELNVNALLLGDSALYLCASSGTIPNTEAFFGQGTRLTVV.

J is TRBJ2-7 and V is TRBV7-6; 10 bases agree with TRBD2. This CDR3 is 15 amino acids long. V was pared by 5 bases and J by 0 bases, with 4 bases of the junction left unmatched. CDR1 is SGHVS, CDR2 FNYEAQ, per germline. CDR3 DNA sequence: TGTGCCAGCAGCCTTACTAGCGGGGCCTCCTACGAGCAGTACTTC. Translation gives CASSLTSGASYEQYF.